This TCR beta chain originates from a study of shared clonotypes between healthy human individuals. V was clipped by 1 base and J by 6 bases, with 10 bases between them. The V gene's germline CDR1 is LGHNA and CDR2 YSLEER. The CDR3 has 14 residues. Sequencing was performed with immunoSEQ multiplex PCR; in TCRdb, only in-frame clones are kept and a portion is missing. The sample has 190,000 or so clones, around 63% seen once. This receptor was obtained from a man under 40 in good health. Material: memory CD4+ T cells sorted from blood. This sample's subset: CD45RA-negative fraction. The rearrangement joins TRBV4-3 to TRBJ1-5, with D hard to call. The CDR3 nucleotides are TGCGCCAGCAGCCAAGCGGAGGGTGGTCAGCCCCAGCATTTT. Translating gives CASSQAEGGQPQHF.